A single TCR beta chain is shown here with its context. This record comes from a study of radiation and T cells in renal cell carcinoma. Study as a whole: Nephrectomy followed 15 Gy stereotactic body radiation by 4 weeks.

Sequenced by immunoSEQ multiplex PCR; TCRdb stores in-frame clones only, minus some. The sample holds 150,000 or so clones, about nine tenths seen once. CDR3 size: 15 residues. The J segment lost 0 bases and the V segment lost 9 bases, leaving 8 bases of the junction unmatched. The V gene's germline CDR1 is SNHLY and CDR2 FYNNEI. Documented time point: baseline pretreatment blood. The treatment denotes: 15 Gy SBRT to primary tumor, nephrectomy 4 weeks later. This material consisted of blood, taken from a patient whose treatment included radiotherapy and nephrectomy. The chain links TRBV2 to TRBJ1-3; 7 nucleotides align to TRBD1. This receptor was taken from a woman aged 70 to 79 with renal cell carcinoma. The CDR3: CASTTTGASGNTIYF. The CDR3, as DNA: TGTGCCAGTACCACAACAGGGGCCTCTGGAAACACCATATATTTT. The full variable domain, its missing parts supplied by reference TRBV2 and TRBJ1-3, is EPEVTQTPSHQVTQMGQEVILRCVPISNHLYFYWYRQILGQKVEFLVSFYNNEISEKSEIFDDQFSVERPDGSNFTLKIRSTKLEDSAMYFCASTTTGASGNTIYFGEGSWLTVV.